The T cell receptor beta chain described here comes from a study of OX40 agonist ivuxolimab in advanced cancers. General study points: At 0.1 to 3.0 mg/kg, clonal expansion of CD4+ and CD8+ blood T cells had occurred by week 6.

This table comes from immunoSEQ multiplex PCR, and its TCRdb copy is limited to in-frame clones, with some not included. The profile covers some 70,000 clones, with about 89% appearing a single time and about 0.31% taken by the ten largest. Concerning this clone itself: The antigen is unknown.

The CDR3 length is 13 residues. V shed 4 bases and J shed 3 bases, with 10 bases lying between them. Germline lookup yields CDR1 SGHDT and CDR2 YYEEEE. Source: CD4+ or CD8+ T cells sorted from blood, taken in a trial of the OX40 agonist ivuxolimab. The TCR originated in an adult with an advanced solid tumor such as melanoma, head and neck, liver or kidney cancer. V is TRBV5-6 and J is TRBJ1-1; possible D gene TRBD1, 5 bases. CDR3 nucleotides: TGTGCCAGCAGCCTAGGGGCTTACACTGAAGCTTTCTTT. Its protein product is CASSLGAYTEAFF.